This T cell receptor beta chain was observed in a study of cytomegalovirus exposure and HLA in healthy donors. The CDR3 has 13 residues. Germline CDR1 reads SGHDT; CDR2 reads YYEEEE. Between the trimmed V and J ends, which lost 0 bases and 4 bases, there was a span of 7 bases. The 120-subject validation cohort, separate from the roughly 700-subject first cohort, included the donors. This table comes from immunoSEQ multiplex PCR, and its TCRdb copy is limited to in-frame clones, with some not included. The table lists about 240,000 clones, 86% of them singletons. Broader study findings: Most TCR sequences were seen very rarely across donors, but some public TCRs occurred in many. Investigators reported around 150 TCR beta chains as tied to cytomegalovirus. Subsequent analysis found a tendency for first-cohort TCR clusters to co-occur within the 120 or so validation repertoires.

A word on this clone: Its specificity is unknown.

Sequenced input: PBMCs. The V and J genes are TRBV5-6 and TRBJ1-1, with D possibly being TRBD1 (6 bases). The TCR sequence derives from a woman in her 30s in good health and CMV-seropositive. The CDR3 is CASSLGGPTEAFF. The CDR3 DNA reads as TGTGCCAGCAGCTTGGGGGGGCCCACTGAAGCTTTCTTT.